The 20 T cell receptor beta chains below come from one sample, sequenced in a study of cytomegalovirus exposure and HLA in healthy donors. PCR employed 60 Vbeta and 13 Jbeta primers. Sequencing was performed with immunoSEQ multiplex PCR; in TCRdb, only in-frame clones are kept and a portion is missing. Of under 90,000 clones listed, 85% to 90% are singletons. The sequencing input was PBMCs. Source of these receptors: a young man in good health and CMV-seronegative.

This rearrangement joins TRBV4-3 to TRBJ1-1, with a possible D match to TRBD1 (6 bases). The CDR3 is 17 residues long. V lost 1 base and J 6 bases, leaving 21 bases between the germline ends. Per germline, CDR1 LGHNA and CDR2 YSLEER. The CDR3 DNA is TGCGCCAGCAGCCAAGCAGGCGGCGGAGGACAGATGGCTGAAGCTTTCTTT. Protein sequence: CASSQAGGGGQMAEAFF.

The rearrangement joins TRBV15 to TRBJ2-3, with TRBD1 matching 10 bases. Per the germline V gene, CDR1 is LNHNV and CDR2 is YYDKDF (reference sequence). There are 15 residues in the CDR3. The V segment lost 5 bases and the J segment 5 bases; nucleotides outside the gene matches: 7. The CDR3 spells CATSGTGTGEDTQYF. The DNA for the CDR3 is TGTGCCACCAGCGGGACCGGGACAGGGGAAGATACGCAGTATTTT.

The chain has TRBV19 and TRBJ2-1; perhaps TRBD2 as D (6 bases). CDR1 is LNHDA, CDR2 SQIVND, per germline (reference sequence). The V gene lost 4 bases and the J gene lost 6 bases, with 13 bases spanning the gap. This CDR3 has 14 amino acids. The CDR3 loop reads CASSRGEWFNEQFF. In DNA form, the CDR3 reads TGTGCCAGTAGTAGGGGGGAGTGGTTCAATGAGCAGTTCTTC. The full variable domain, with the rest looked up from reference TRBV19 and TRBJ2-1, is DGGITQSPKYLFRKEGQNVTLSCEQNLNHDAMYWYRQDPGQGLRLIYYSQIVNDFQKGDIAEGYSVSREKKESFPLTVTSAQKNPTAFYLCASSRGEWFNEQFFGPGTRLTVL.

The CDR3 nucleotides are TGTGCCAGCTCACCCACCCACTCAGGGACTAGCGGGAGGACGAACACCGGGGAGCTGTTTTTT. Its translation: CASSPTHSGTSGRTNTGELFF. The chain recombines TRBV18 with TRBJ2-2; 15 bases are shared with TRBD2. The ends lost 3 bases at V and 0 bases at J; junction bases unmatched: 11. The CDR3 contains 21 residues. The germline V gene has CDR1 KGHSH and CDR2 LQKENI. Filled out from reference TRBV18 and TRBJ2-2, the complete variable domain reads NAGVMQNPRHLVRRRGQEARLRCSPMKGHSHVYWYRQLPEEGLKFMVYLQKENIIDESGMPKERFSAEFPKEGPSILRIQQVVRGDSAAYFCASSPTHSGTSGRTNTGELFFGEGSRLTVL.

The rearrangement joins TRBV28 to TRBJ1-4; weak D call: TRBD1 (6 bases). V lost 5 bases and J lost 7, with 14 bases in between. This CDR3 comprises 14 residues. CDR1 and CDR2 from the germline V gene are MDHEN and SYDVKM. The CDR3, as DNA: TGTGCCAGCAGTCCCGGGACACCCCCTGAAAAACTGTTTTTT. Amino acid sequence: CASSPGTPPEKLFF.

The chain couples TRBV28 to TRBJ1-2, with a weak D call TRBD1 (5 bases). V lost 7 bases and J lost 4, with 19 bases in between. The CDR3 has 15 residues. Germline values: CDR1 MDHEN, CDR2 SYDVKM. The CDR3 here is CASTYKRGNFYGYTF. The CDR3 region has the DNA TGTGCCAGCACATATAAAAGGGGAAACTTCTATGGCTACACCTTC.

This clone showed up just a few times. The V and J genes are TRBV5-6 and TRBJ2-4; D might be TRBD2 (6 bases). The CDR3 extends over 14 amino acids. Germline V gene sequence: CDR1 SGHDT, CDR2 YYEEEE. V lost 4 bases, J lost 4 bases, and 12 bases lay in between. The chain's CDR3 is CASSATSRKNIQYF. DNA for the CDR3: TGTGCCAGCAGCGCTACTAGCAGAAAAAACATTCAGTACTTC.

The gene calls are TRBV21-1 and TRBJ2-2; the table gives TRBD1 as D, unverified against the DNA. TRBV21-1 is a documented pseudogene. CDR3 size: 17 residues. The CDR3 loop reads CASSEPQESANTGELFF. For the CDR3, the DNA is TGTGCCAGCAGCGAACCACAGGAATCCGCGAACACCGGGGAGCTGTTTTTT.

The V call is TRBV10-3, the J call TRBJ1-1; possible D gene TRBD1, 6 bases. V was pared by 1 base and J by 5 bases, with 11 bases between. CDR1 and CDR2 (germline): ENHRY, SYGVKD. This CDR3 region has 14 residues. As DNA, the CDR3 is TGTGCCATCAGTGAGTTGACAGGAGTGACTGAAGCTTTCTTT. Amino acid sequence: CAISELTGVTEAFF.

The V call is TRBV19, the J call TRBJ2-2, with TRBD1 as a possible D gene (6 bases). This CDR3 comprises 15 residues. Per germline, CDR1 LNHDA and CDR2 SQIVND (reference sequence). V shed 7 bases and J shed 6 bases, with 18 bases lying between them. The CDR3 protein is CASIRTGSSSGELFF. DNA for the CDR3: TGTGCCAGTATCCGTACAGGGAGTTCTTCCGGGGAGCTGTTTTTT.

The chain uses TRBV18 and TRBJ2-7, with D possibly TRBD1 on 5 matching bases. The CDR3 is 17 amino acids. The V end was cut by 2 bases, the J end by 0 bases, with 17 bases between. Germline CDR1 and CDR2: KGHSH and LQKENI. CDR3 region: CASSPSVSRTFSYEQYF. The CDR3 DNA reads TGTGCCAGCTCACCAAGTGTCAGCAGGACATTCTCCTACGAGCAGTACTTC.

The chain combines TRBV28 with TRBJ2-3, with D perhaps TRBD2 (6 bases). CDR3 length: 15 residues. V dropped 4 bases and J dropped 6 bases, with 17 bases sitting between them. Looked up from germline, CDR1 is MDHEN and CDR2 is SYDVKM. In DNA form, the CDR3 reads TGTGCCAGCAGTTCCCCGGGCTCGAGCGGGGATACGCAGTATTTT. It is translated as CASSSPGSSGDTQYF.

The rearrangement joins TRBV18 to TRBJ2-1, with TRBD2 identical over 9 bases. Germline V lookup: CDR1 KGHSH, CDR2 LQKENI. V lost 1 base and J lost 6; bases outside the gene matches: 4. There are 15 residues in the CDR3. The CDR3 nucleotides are TGTGCCAGCTCACCACTGCGGGAGGGCCTCAATGAGCAGTTCTTC. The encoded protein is CASSPLREGLNEQFF.

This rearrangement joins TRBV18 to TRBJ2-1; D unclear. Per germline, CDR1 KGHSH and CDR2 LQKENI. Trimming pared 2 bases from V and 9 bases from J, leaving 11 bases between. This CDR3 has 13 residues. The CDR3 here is CASSPVLEFEQFF. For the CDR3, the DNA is TGTGCCAGCTCACCAGTTTTAGAGTTTGAGCAGTTCTTC.

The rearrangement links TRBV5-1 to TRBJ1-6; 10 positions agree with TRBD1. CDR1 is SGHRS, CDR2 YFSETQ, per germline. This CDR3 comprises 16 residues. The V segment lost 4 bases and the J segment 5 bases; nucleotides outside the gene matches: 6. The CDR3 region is CASSVSGTGDNSPLHF. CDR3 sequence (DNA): TGCGCCAGCAGCGTAAGCGGGACAGGGGATAATTCACCCCTCCACTTT.

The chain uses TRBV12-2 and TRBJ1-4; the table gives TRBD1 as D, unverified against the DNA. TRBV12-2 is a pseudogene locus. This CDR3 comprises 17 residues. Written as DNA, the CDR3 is TGTGCAAGTCGCTTAACCCGAGACAGGGTCCATTATGCAAAACTGTTTTTT. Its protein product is CASRLTRDRVHYAKLFF.

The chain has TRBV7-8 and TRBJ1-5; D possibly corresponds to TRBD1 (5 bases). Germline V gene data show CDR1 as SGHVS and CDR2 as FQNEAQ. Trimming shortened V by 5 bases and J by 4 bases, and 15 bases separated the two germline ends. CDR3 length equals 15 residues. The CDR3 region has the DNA TGTGCCAGCAGCGTGGACGGGGGAGTAAATCAGCCCCAGCATTTT. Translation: CASSVDGGVNQPQHF.

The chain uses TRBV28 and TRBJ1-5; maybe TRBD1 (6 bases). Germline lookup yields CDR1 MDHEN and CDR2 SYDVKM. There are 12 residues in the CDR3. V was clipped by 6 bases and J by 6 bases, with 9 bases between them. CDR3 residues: CASRPQGQPQHF. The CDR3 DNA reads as TGTGCCAGCAGACCACAGGGTCAGCCCCAGCATTTT.

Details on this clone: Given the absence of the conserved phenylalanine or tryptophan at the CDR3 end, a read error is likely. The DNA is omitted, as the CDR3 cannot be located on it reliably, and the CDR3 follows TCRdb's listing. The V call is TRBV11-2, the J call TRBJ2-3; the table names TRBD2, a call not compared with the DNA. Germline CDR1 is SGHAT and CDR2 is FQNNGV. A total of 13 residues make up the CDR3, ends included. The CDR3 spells CASSFASSRTLWL.

This CDR3 is CAWALGQAQPQHF. In DNA, the CDR3 is TGTGCCTGGGCCCTCGGACAGGCCCAGCCCCAGCATTTT. The V call is TRBV30, the J call TRBJ1-5; TRBD1 agrees at 7 bases. The germline CDR1 and CDR2 sequences are GTSNPN and SVGIG (reference sequence). The J segment lost 7 bases and the V segment lost 5 bases, leaving 8 bases of the junction unmatched. CDR3 length equals 13 residues.